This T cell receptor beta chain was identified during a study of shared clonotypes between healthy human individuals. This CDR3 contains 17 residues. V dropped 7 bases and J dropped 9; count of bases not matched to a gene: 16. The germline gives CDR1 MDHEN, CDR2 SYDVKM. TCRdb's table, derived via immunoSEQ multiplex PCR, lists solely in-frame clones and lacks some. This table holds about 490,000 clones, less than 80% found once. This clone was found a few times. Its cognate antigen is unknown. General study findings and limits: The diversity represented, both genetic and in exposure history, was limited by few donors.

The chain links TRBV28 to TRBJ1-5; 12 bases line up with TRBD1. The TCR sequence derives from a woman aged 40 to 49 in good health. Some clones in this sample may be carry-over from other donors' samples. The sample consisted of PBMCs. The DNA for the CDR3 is TGTGCCAGCAAGGCCTGGGGACAGGGGGCGACCCTGAGGCCCCAGCATTTT. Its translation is CASKAWGQGATLRPQHF. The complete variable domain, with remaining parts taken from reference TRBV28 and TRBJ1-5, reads DVKVTQSSRYLVKRTGEKVFLECVQDMDHENMFWYRQDPGLGLRLIYFSYDVKMKEKGDIPEGYSVSREKKERFSLILESASTNQTSMYLCASKAWGQGATLRPQHFGDGTRLSIL.